What follows describes a single T cell receptor beta chain. The data were taken from a study of Graves' ophthalmopathy and Graves' hyperthyroidism. Researchers took RNA transcripts and amplified TCR beta CDR3 regions from them. The workflow started with a first-round RT-PCR run with HTBI primers and then moved on to a second-round multiplex PCR. TCRdb analysed the multiplex PCR reads with MiXCR anew, one entry per CDR3 protein. The sample has about 180,000 distinct CDR3 sequences, 30% to 45% seen once. Serum thyroxine and TRAb, along with clinical symptoms, thyroid ultrasound and orbital computed tomography, were what diagnosis relied on. Sampling around 9 ml of fresh peripheral blood provided the PBMCs. The ends lost 8 bases at V and 8 bases at J; junction bases unmatched: 10. The CDR3 is made up of 14 amino acids.

Specimen: peripheral blood. The V gene is TRBV12-3 or TRBV12-4, the J gene TRBJ2-2; the match to TRBD2 covers 8 bases. The receptor was isolated from a woman in her thirties or forties with Graves' ophthalmopathy. The CDR3 nucleotides read TGTGCCAGCGCCCGGGGGGGAAGGAAAGGGGAGCTGTTTTTT. Residues: CASARGGRKGELFF.